This is a list of T cell receptor beta chains from one sample in a study of memory CD4+ T cells and cytomegalovirus serostatus. Libraries were prepared by immunoSEQ multiplex PCR; TCRdb keeps only in-frame clonotypes and omits some of them. Here the sample spans about 41,000 clones, about three quarters being singletons. The sample taken for sequencing was memory CD4+ T cells from blood. The receptor set was obtained from an adult in good health and CMV-seronegative. Both conserved end residues are part of each CDR3. The D gene is left open where the match is weak. Clone size, where shown, is once, few, many, or a class for clones that have expanded.

V gene	clone size	D gene	J gene	CDR3 protein	CDR3 DNA
TRBV2	.	.	TRBJ2-7	CASRRLSTYEQYF	TGTGCCAGCAGGAGGCTTTCGACCTACGAGCAGTACTTC
TRBV27	few	.	TRBJ1-1	CASSLRTGSEAFF	TGTGCCAGCAGTTTGCGTACAGGGAGTGAAGCTTTCTTT
TRBV5-5	.	TRBD2	TRBJ2-2	CASSARRTSGGLNTGELFF	TGTGCCAGCAGCGCCCGTCGGACTAGCGGGGGACTCAACACCGGGGAGCTGTTTTTT
TRBV6-6	few	.	TRBJ1-1	CASSYRERNTEAFF	TGTGCCAGCAGTTACAGAGAAAGGAACACTGAAGCTTTCTTT
TRBV2	.	.	TRBJ2-3	CASSVSDTQYF	TGTGCCAGCAGTGTCTCTGATACGCAGTATTTT
TRBV6-4	.	.	TRBJ2-7	CASSSTSYEQYF	TGTGCCAGCAGCTCGACTAGCTACGAGCAGTACTTC
TRBV7-9	.	TRBD2	TRBJ2-1	CASAGLAADNEQFF	TGTGCCAGCGCGGGACTAGCGGCCGACAATGAGCAGTTCTTC
TRBV5-1	.	.	TRBJ2-7	CASSPAMTSYEQYF	TGCGCCAGCAGCCCTGCCATGACTTCCTACGAGCAGTACTTC
TRBV9	.	.	TRBJ1-1	CASSADPRNTEAFF	TGTGCCAGCAGCGCGGACCCCCGAAACACTGAAGCTTTCTTT
TRBV18	.	TRBD1	TRBJ2-2	CASSPGQHIPINTGELFF	TGTGCCAGCTCACCGGGACAGCACATCCCTATTAACACCGGGGAGCTGTTTTTT
TRBV9	.	.	TRBJ1-3	CASSVATQGDTIYF	TGTGCCAGCAGCGTAGCTACGCAGGGAGACACCATATATTTT
TRBV5-6	once	.	TRBJ1-2	CASSVANYGYTF	TGTGCCAGCAGCGTAGCTAACTATGGCTACACCTTC
TRBV11-3	.	.	TRBJ2-7	CASSLIYGSSYEQYF	TGTGCCAGCAGCTTAATTTACGGAAGCTCCTACGAGCAGTACTTC
TRBV19	few	TRBD2	TRBJ2-1	CASRTSGWAEQFF	TGTGCCAGCCGGACTAGCGGGTGGGCTGAGCAGTTCTTC
TRBV4-2	.	TRBD2	TRBJ2-3	CASSQTNTGLNTDTQYF	TGTGCCAGCAGCCAAACGAATACGGGACTAAACACAGATACGCAGTATTTT
TRBV18	.	.	TRBJ1-3	CASSPGGANSGNTIYF	TGTGCCAGCTCACCGGGCGGGGCTAACTCTGGAAACACCATATATTTT
TRBV6-5	few	.	TRBJ2-7	CASSYSSGKGEQYF	TGTGCCAGCAGTTACTCGAGCGGAAAGGGCGAGCAGTACTTC
TRBV4-2	once	.	TRBJ1-2	CASSPSRGESRSGYTF	TGTGCCAGCAGCCCCTCCCGGGGCGAATCCCGCTCTGGCTACACCTTC
TRBV30	.	.	TRBJ1-1	CAWSAGPFEAFF	TGTGCCTGGAGTGCTGGGCCCTTCGAAGCTTTCTTT
TRBV7-2	.	.	TRBJ2-3	CASSSRGRDALYF	TGTGCCAGCAGCTCCCGGGGGCGGGACGCTCTGTATTTT
TRBV5-1	.	TRBD2	TRBJ2-5	CASSLGLAGDQETQYF	TGCGCCAGCAGCTTGGGTCTAGCGGGAGACCAAGAGACCCAGTACTTC
TRBV28	.	TRBD1	TRBJ1-2	CASSPTGESYTF	TGTGCCAGCAGTCCCACAGGGGAGAGCTACACCTTC
TRBV15	.	.	TRBJ2-7	CATSRDMGYEQYF	TGTGCCACCAGCAGAGATATGGGTTACGAGCAGTACTTC
TRBV7-2	.	.	TRBJ2-5	CASSLAVGLETQYF	TGTGCCAGCAGCTTAGCAGTAGGGTTAGAGACCCAGTACTTC
TRBV5-1	.	.	TRBJ2-3	CASSALGAAGTDTQYF	TGCGCCTCCTCCGCCCTGGGGGCTGCGGGCACAGATACGCAGTATTTT
TRBV4-3	.	.	TRBJ1-6	CASSQDSGAGNSPLHF	TGCGCCAGCAGCCAAGATTCAGGGGCGGGTAATTCACCCCTCCACTTT
TRBV27	.	.	TRBJ1-2	CASSSGQGTQGYTF	TGTGCCAGCAGTTCGGGGCAGGGGACACAAGGCTACACCTTC